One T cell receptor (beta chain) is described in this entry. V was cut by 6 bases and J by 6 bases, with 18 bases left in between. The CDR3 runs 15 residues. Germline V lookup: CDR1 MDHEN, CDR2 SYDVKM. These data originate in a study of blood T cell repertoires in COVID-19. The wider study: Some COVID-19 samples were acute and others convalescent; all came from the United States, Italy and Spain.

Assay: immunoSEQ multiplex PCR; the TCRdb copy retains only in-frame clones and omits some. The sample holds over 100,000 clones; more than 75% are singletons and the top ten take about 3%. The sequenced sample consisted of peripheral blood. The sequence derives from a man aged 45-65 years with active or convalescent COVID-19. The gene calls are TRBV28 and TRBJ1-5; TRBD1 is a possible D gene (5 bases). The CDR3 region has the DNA TGTGCCAGCAGCCTCCCCGCGGCAGGGCCTCAGCCCCAGCATTTT. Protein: CASSLPAAGPQPQHF.